This T cell receptor beta chain was sequenced during a study of CD8+CD57+ T cells in acquired aplastic anemia (dated by TCRdb to 2017 to 2018). Regarding the study in general: On average, sorted CD4+ and CD8+ cells yielded around 3.4 ug of extracted DNA, with a range of roughly 0.18 to 30 ug. CD8+CD57+ expansion was defined as a frequency above the mean frequency observed in healthy subjects. The full study reports these points: Between patients and healthy controls, no significant difference in CD8+ Simpson's diversity was found (P=0.060). Although some 28 CD8+ CDR3 sequences were shared by patients and controls, these sequences appeared highly expressed in patients and within the immunodominant clones of patients.

The patients picked for sequencing were ones in whom flow cytometry had shown an expansion of CD8+CD57+ cells. Severe acquired aplastic anemia was diagnosed in all patients according to International Study of Aplastic Anemia and Agranulocytosis and Camitta criteria. Patients had received no therapy at the time of blood sampling. In this study, sorted CD4+ and CD8+ T cells from the blood of healthy subjects and of severe aplastic anemia patients had their TCR repertoires deep-sequenced. In the USA, patient enrollment took place under clinicaltrials.gov protocols 00001620, 01623167, 00001397, 00071045, 00081523 and 00961064. Ficoll-Paque density gradient centrifugation was used to isolate peripheral blood mononuclear cells. Before DNA extraction, CD4+ and CD8+ T cells were sorted by FACS or by magnetic beads. TCR beta VDJ combination and CDR3 sequence profiling used genomic DNA as the template. TCR repertoire sequencing was run on an Illumina HiSeq 2000. As for the original processing: TRBV/TRBJ rearrangement plots, CDR3 size and DJ length profiles, and Simpson's diversity index were used to assess repertoires. The most abundant DNA sequence in the deep sequencing data was defined as the immunodominant clone. CDR3 amino acid sequences were checked for sharing across subjects and were also compared against the VDJdb database and published repertoires. TCRdb ran its own pipeline on the public reads, namely fastp trimming at Q25 and MiXCR clone calling, and kept in-frame beta chains. Every entry covers one CDR3 protein and lists the most common genes and DNA from its rows. The V and J calls follow TCRdb's processing rather than the paper's. The sample contains 200,000 to 250,000 distinct CDR3 sequences, around half of them found a single time. The leading ten clones occupy 7.8% of the sample.

This clonotype was seen many times. There is no known antigen for this receptor. No per-base quality is available; no much larger clone lies one base away. The CDR1 and CDR2 encoded by the germline V gene (reference sequence) are SEHNR and FQNEAQ. The CDR3 spans 17 residues, from the cysteine through the phenylalanine. Of the read, only the CDR3 DNA is kept; its 51 bases are in frame from base 1. V is cut back by 2 bases and J by 4 bases, with 7 bases in the junction unmatched. The TCR was taken from a human donor with aplastic anemia. In this chain, TRBV7-9 is recombined with TRBJ2-1, and 11 junctional nucleotides match TRBD2. Material for sequencing was sorted CD4+, CD8+, or CD8+CD57+ T cells (not recorded which) from PBMCs. This receptor has the CDR3 CASSLPPGLAEYNEQFF. The bases read TGTGCCAGCAGCTTACCCCCGGGACTAGCGGAGTACAATGAGCAGTTCTTC.